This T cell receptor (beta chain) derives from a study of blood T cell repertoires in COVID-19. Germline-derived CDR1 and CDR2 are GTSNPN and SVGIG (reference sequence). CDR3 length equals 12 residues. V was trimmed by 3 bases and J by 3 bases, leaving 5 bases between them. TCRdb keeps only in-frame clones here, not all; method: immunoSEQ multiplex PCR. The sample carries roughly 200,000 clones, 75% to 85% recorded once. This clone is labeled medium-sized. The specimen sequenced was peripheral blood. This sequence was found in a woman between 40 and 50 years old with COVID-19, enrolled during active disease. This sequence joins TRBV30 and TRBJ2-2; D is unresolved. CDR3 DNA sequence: TGTGCCTGGAGGGGCCACACCGGGGAGCTGTTTTTT. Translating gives CAWRGHTGELFF.